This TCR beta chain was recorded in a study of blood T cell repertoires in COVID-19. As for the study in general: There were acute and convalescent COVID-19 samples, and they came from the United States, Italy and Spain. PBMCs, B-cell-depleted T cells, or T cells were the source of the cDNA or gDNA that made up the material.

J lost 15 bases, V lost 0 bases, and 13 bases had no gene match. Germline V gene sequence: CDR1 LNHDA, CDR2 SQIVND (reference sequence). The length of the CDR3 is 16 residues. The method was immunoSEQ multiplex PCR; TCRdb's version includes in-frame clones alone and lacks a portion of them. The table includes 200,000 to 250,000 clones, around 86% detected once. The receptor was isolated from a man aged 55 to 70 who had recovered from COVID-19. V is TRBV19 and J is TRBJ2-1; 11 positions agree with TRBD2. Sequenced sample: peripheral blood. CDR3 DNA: TGTGCCAGTAGTATAGATTCGGGACTAGCGGATCCAGTGCGGTTCTTC. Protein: CASSIDSGLADPVRFF.